A selection of T cell receptor beta chains follows, all from one sample in a study of blood T cell repertoires in COVID-19. The data were produced by immunoSEQ multiplex PCR, yet TCRdb's version contains in-frame clones alone and is incomplete. The sample yields roughly 220,000 clones, more than 65% seen once. The specimen was peripheral blood. Receptor source: a woman between 40 and 55 years old who had recovered from COVID-19. Both conserved end residues are part of each CDR3. D genes are given only for firm matches. Not all rows give a size; the values are once, few, many and, for expanded clones, a class.

TRBJ1-4 NA NA TRBV10-2 CASSESGDRHEKLFF TGCGCCAGCAGTGAGTCAGGGGATAGGCATGAAAAACTGTTTTTT
TRBJ1-5 few NA TRBV5-5 CASSLEGVGYSNQPQHF TGTGCCAGCAGCTTGGAAGGGGTCGGCTATAGCAATCAGCCCCAGCATTTT
TRBJ1-2 NA NA TRBV19 CASSPDRYGYTF TGTGCCAGTAGTCCGGACAGATATGGCTACACCTTC
TRBJ2-3 few NA TRBV5-1 CASSLGLLAWGVTDTQYF TGCGCCAGCAGCTTGGGTCTTTTGGCCTGGGGAGTTACAGATACGCAGTATTTT
TRBJ1-6 NA NA TRBV7-2 CASSLGQGGGSPLHF TGTGCCAGCAGCTTAGGCCAGGGAGGAGGATCACCCCTCCACTTT
TRBJ2-5 NA TRBD2 TRBV9 CASSVSGGPQETQYF TGTGCCAGCAGCGTTAGCGGGGGGCCCCAGGAGACCCAGTACTTC
TRBJ2-2 NA TRBD1 TRBV11-2 CASSVNRGPWTGELFF TGTGCCAGCAGCGTTAACAGGGGGCCGTGGACCGGGGAGCTGTTTTTT
TRBJ1-4 NA TRBD1 TRBV5-6 CASRTGSDEKLFF TGTGCCAGCAGGACAGGGAGTGATGAAAAACTGTTTTTT
TRBJ2-7 NA TRBD2 TRBV10-3 CATVAGGDEQYF TGTGCCACTGTAGCGGGCGGGGACGAGCAGTACTTC
TRBJ1-4 NA NA TRBV29-1 CSVVVGRNEKLFF TGCAGCGTTGTAGTAGGCAGGAATGAAAAACTGTTTTTT
TRBJ1-2 NA TRBD1 TRBV19 CASSIGTGGYGYTF TGTGCCAGTAGTATTGGGACAGGGGGCTATGGCTACACCTTC
TRBJ1-1 once TRBD1 TRBV2 CASSGTGGTEAFF TGTGCCAGCAGCGGGACAGGGGGGACTGAAGCTTTCTTT
TRBJ1-5 NA NA TRBV5-6 CASSLGARANQPQHF TGTGCCAGCAGCTTAGGGGCAAGGGCCAATCAGCCCCAGCATTTT
TRBJ1-5 NA TRBD1 TRBV9 CASSVGQGAWQPQHF TGTGCCAGCAGCGTAGGACAGGGAGCTTGGCAGCCCCAGCATTTT
TRBJ1-3 once NA TRBV7-9 CASRFAGLNTIYF TGTGCCAGCAGGTTCGCAGGGTTAAACACCATATATTTT
TRBJ1-3 few NA TRBV6-1 CASSETRGWTAGNTIYF TGTGCCAGCAGTGAAACGAGGGGGTGGACTGCTGGAAACACCATATATTTT
TRBJ1-3 NA TRBD1 TRBV2 CASRQGWAGNTIYF TGTGCCAGCAGACAGGGGTGGGCTGGAAACACCATATATTTT
TRBJ1-1 once NA TRBV7-9 CASTALRARPGEALNTEAFF TGTGCCAGCACTGCCCTCAGGGCCCGTCCCGGAGAAGCGTTGAACACTGAAGCTTTCTTT
TRBJ2-2 NA NA TRBV5-1 CASRMTGVDTGELFF TGCGCCAGCAGGATGACGGGTGTGGACACCGGGGAGCTGTTTTTT
TRBJ2-5 NA TRBD2 TRBV10-3 CATGPSGQETQYF TGTGCCACAGGCCCTAGCGGACAAGAGACCCAGTACTTC
TRBJ1-1 NA NA TRBV6-5 CASSYSQGTNTEAFF TGTGCCAGCAGTTACTCTCAGGGGACGAACACTGAAGCTTTCTTT
TRBJ2-5 NA NA TRBV6-6 CASSSTEYQETQYF TGTGCCAGCAGCTCGACAGAGTACCAAGAGACCCAGTACTTC
TRBJ1-3 NA NA TRBV6-1 CASSEGASSGNTIYF TGTGCCAGCAGTGAAGGGGCCAGCTCTGGAAACACCATATATTTT
TRBJ2-5 NA TRBD1 TRBV5-4 CASSFYTGTGEETQYF TGTGCCAGCAGCTTCTATACCGGGACAGGGGAAGAGACCCAGTACTTC
TRBJ1-3 NA NA TRBV9 CASSGMTGGNTIYF TGTGCCAGCAGCGGAATGACAGGTGGAAACACCATATATTTT
TRBJ1-6 NA NA TRBV6-6 CASGQSYNSPLHF TGTGCCAGCGGACAGTCCTATAATTCACCCCTCCACTTT
TRBJ2-1 NA TRBD2 TRBV2 CASSESGGAREQFF TGTGCCAGCAGTGAAAGCGGGGGGGCCCGAGAGCAGTTCTTC
TRBJ1-2 NA NA TRBV6-5 CASRGPNIYGYTF TGTGCCAGCAGGGGCCCTAATATTTACGGCTACACCTTC
TRBJ1-6 NA NA TRBV7-7 CASSYRRGPDNSYNSPLHF TGTGCTAGCAGCTACCGACGGGGTCCCGACAACTCCTATAATTCACCCCTCCACTTT
TRBJ1-2 NA NA TRBV4-3 CASSQDLTEANYGYTF TGCGCCAGCAGCCAAGATCTGACAGAAGCTAACTATGGCTACACCTTC
TRBJ2-3 NA TRBD1 TRBV11-1 CASSPGQGGDTQYF TGTGCCAGCAGCCCGGGACAGGGTGGTGATACGCAGTATTTT
TRBJ1-3 NA NA TRBV5-1 CASSFAPSDGHSGNTIYF TGCGCCAGCAGCTTTGCCCCATCGGACGGACACTCTGGAAACACCATATATTTT
TRBJ2-3 NA NA TRBV3-1/TRBV3-2 CASGTGGPSTDTQYF TGTGCCAGCGGAACCGGGGGACCTAGCACAGATACGCAGTATTTT
TRBJ1-1 NA NA TRBV3-1/TRBV3-2 CASSKLPGSKAFF TGTGCCAGCAGCAAACTTCCGGGTTCAAAAGCTTTCTTT
TRBJ1-2 NA NA TRBV28 CASSSGEGVRHTF TGTGCCAGCAGTTCCGGAGAAGGGGTTCGCCACACCTTC
TRBJ2-5 once NA TRBV7-9 CASSLSGVSGETQYF TGTGCCAGCAGCTTGTCAGGGGTTTCCGGAGAGACCCAGTACTTC
TRBJ2-1 NA TRBD1 TRBV11-3 CASSQPGQDYNEQFF TGTGCCAGCAGCCAACCGGGACAGGACTACAATGAGCAGTTCTTC
TRBJ1-4 NA NA TRBV10-1 CASSESSTATNEKLFF TGCGCCAGCAGTGAGTCGTCGACTGCAACTAATGAAAAACTGTTTTTT
TRBJ2-7 few NA TRBV3-1/TRBV3-2 CASSQVQGNHEQYF TGTGCCAGCAGCCAGGTCCAGGGAAACCACGAGCAGTACTTC
TRBJ2-7 NA NA TRBV28 CASSSPTAIYEQYF TGTGCCAGCAGTTCGCCGACAGCTATCTACGAGCAGTACTTC
TRBJ1-2 NA NA TRBV4-3 CASSQDPGSYGYTF TGCGCCAGCAGCCAAGACCCTGGCAGCTATGGCTACACCTTC
TRBJ2-3 NA TRBD2 TRBV3-1/TRBV3-2 CASSRVTSGDTQYF TGTGCCAGCAGCCGAGTGACTAGCGGAGATACGCAGTATTTT
TRBJ1-6 NA TRBD1 TRBV13 CASSHGTGNSPLHF TGTGCCAGCAGCCACGGGACAGGAAATTCACCCCTCCACTTT
TRBJ2-2 NA NA TRBV19 CASNRVSGELFF TGTGCCAGTAATCGGGTATCGGGGGAGCTGTTTTTT
TRBJ2-3 NA NA TRBV7-3 CASSLNPTLRDTQYF TGTGCCAGCAGCTTAAATCCTACCCTCCGGGATACGCAGTATTTT
TRBJ1-1 NA NA TRBV18 CASSPDSSNTEAFF TGTGCCAGCTCGCCGGACAGTTCGAACACTGAAGCTTTCTTT
TRBJ2-5 NA TRBD2 TRBV9 CASSISGEETQYF TGTGCCAGCAGCATTAGCGGGGAAGAGACCCAGTACTTC
TRBJ1-1 NA TRBD1 TRBV11-2 CASSSQGDTEAFF TGTGCCAGCAGCTCACAGGGGGACACTGAAGCTTTCTTT
TRBJ2-3 NA NA TRBV7-2 CASSLAGLGLTQYF TGTGCCAGCAGCTTAGCAGGGTTGGGACTTACGCAGTATTTT
TRBJ2-7 once TRBD2 TRBV6-2/TRBV6-3 CASSWGDSAGVQYF TGTGCCAGCAGTTGGGGGGACTCCGCGGGAGTGCAGTACTTC
TRBJ1-1 once NA TRBV7-6 CASSPGDKWTEAFF TGTGCCAGCAGCCCTGGGGACAAGTGGACTGAAGCTTTCTTT
TRBJ1-1 NA TRBD1 TRBV7-9 CASAQPRGRVTEAFF TGTGCCAGCGCTCAACCCAGGGGGCGAGTCACTGAAGCTTTCTTT
TRBJ2-7 NA TRBD1 TRBV28 CASALRGSSSYEQYF TGTGCCAGCGCGCTCAGGGGGAGTAGCTCCTACGAGCAGTACTTC